This T cell receptor beta chain emerged from a study of blood T cell repertoires in COVID-19. Only a few counts were recorded for this clone. This table comes from immunoSEQ multiplex PCR, and its TCRdb copy is limited to in-frame clones, with some not included. Among approximately 220,000 clones listed, roughly 84% were seen once. The CDR3 spans 14 residues. The germline gives CDR1 MGHRA, CDR2 YSYEKL. V was clipped by 3 bases and J by 14 bases; unmatched bases: 14. Each participant's cohort was designated according to participant-reported clinical history. The clonotype originates from a woman aged 35 to 49 who had recovered from COVID-19. Sequencing used PBMCs or T cells enriched from blood (not recorded which). The rearrangement joins TRBV4-1 to TRBJ2-3; 7 bases match TRBD2. CDR3 DNA: TGCGCCAGCAGCCAGAGGATGTGGCGGGAGAGAAGGTATTTT. Its translation: CASSQRMWRERRYF.